This T cell receptor (beta chain) was identified in a study of blood T cell repertoires in COVID-19. Study in general: Specimens from acute and convalescent COVID-19 originated in the United States, Italy and Spain. T cells, B-cell-depleted T cells, or PBMCs supplied cDNA or gDNA.

TCRdb's copy holds only in-frame clones and misses some; the assay was immunoSEQ multiplex PCR. The repertoire holds 85,000 to 120,000 clones, with around 80% as singletons. This TCR was recovered from a woman in her fifties or sixties with acute or convalescent COVID-19. The sequencing input was peripheral blood.

As DNA, the CDR3 is TGTGCCAGCAGCTCCGGGGATAGCGGCTCCTACAATGAGCAGTTCTTC. Translated, it gives CASSSGDSGSYNEQFF. This sequence joins TRBV7-8 and TRBJ2-1; the D gene is possibly TRBD2 (6 bases). V lost 4 bases and J lost 0, with 13 bases in between. The germline CDR1 and CDR2 sequences are SGHVS and FQNEAQ. The CDR3 spans 16 residues.